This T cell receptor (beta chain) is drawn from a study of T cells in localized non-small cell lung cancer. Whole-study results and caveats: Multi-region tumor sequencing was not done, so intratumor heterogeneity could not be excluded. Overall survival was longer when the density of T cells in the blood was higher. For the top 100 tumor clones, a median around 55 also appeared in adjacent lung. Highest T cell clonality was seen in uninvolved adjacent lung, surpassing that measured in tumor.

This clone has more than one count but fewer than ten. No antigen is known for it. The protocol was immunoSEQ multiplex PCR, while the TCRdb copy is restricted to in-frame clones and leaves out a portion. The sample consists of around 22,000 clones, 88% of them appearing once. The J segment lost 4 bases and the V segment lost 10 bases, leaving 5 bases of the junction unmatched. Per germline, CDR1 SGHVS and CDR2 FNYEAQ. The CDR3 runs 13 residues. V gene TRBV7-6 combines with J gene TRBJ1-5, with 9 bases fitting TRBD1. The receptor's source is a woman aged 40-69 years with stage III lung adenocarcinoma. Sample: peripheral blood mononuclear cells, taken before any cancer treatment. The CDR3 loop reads CANPGQGNQPQHF. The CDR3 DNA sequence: TGTGCCAACCCGGGACAGGGAAATCAGCCCCAGCATTTT.